The clone carrying this T cell receptor (beta chain) was seen only a few times. Its antigen remains unidentified. This CDR3 has 13 amino acids. The V and J ends lost 7 bases and 4 bases, in that order; junction bases with no gene match: 8. Germline assignment: CDR1 DFQATT and CDR2 SNEGSKA (reference sequence). The sample originates from a study of T cells after yellow fever vaccination. TCRdb re-called the 5' RACE reads with MiXCR, one entry per CDR3 protein. The data show 300,000 to 400,000 distinct CDR3 sequences, under 7.5% seen once. General study points: It was a small share of clonotypes that appeared in both CD4 and CD8 compartments. High-abundance clonotypes from the bulk population could contaminate FACS-sorted repertoires. In post-booster samples, most primary-vaccination clones reappeared (roughly 96% CD4, 70% to 90% CD8).

V and J are TRBV20-1 and TRBJ2-3; 7 nucleotides align to TRBD2. The sequences come from PBMCs, collected 5 days after the yellow fever booster vaccination. The sequence came from a man aged 30 to 45 who received the YFV17D yellow fever vaccine. The chain's CDR3 is CSVMGGSPDTQYF. CDR3 coding DNA: TGCAGTGTCATGGGAGGGAGCCCAGATACGCAGTATTTT.